A selection of T cell receptor beta chains follows, all from one sample in a study of a mutant IDH1 vaccine in newly diagnosed glioma. Method: immunoSEQ multiplex PCR; TCRdb's copy keeps in-frame clones and lacks some. The profile shows about 88,000 clones, over 75% of them singletons. The sequences come from PBMCs, collected from a glioma patient treated with radiotherapy, temozolomide or both. The receptors come from a middle-aged man with glioma. Some clones in this sample may be carry-over from other donors' samples. CDR3s leave out the opening cysteine and the closing phenylalanine or tryptophan. Rows give clone size only sometimes, using once, few, many, or a class for an expanded clone.

clone_size: .
v_call: TRBV4-2
cdr3_length: 13
cdr3_aa: ASSQDSGFNYGYT

clone_size: .
v_call: TRBV5-1
cdr3_length: 13
cdr3_aa: ASSLGLAAYNEQF

clone_size: once
v_call: TRBV29-1
cdr3_length: 12
cdr3_aa: SVSGQFNNEKLF

clone_size: .
v_call: TRBV7-9
cdr3_length: 12
cdr3_aa: ASSYNEYSGTQY

clone_size: .
v_call: TRBV10-1
cdr3_length: 11
cdr3_aa: ASSGQVAETQY

clone_size: .
v_call: TRBV7-9
cdr3_length: 14
cdr3_aa: ASSLVSPTGGETQY

clone_size: .
v_call: TRBV7-9
cdr3_length: 10
cdr3_aa: ASSPGTYGYT

clone_size: .
v_call: TRBV2
cdr3_length: 11
cdr3_aa: ASSGQVRAGYT

clone_size: .
v_call: TRBV2
cdr3_length: 9
cdr3_aa: ASSVDEKLF

clone_size: .
v_call: TRBV13
cdr3_length: 16
cdr3_aa: ASSPSGAGGRYAYEQY

clone_size: .
v_call: TRBV5-1
cdr3_length: 12
cdr3_aa: ASSPGQGVYEQY

clone_size: once
v_call: TRBV7-9
cdr3_length: 12
cdr3_aa: ASSPRDLRGELF

clone_size: .
v_call: TRBV5-6
cdr3_length: 13
cdr3_aa: ASSFRDTRYYGYT

clone_size: .
v_call: TRBV7-8
cdr3_length: 10
cdr3_aa: ASSSLNPEQY

clone_size: .
v_call: TRBV5-1
cdr3_length: 10
cdr3_aa: ASSLSGDTQY

clone_size: .
v_call: TRBV4-2
cdr3_length: 13
cdr3_aa: ASSQIDLKTGELF

clone_size: .
v_call: TRBV7-9
cdr3_length: 11
cdr3_aa: ASSFDLNSPLH

clone_size: .
v_call: TRBV6-5
cdr3_length: 13
cdr3_aa: ASSRQGLAVREQY

clone_size: few
v_call: TRBV18
cdr3_length: 13
cdr3_aa: ASSRVPADQETQY

clone_size: .
v_call: TRBV9
cdr3_length: 9
cdr3_aa: ASSPQAEAF

clone_size: .
v_call: TRBV15
cdr3_length: 15
cdr3_aa: ATSRDRGGTIDYGYT

clone_size: .
v_call: TRBV5-6
cdr3_length: 13
cdr3_aa: ASSYQSRANYGYT

clone_size: .
v_call: TRBV2
cdr3_length: 15
cdr3_aa: ASSGPVGQSSNQPQH

clone_size: .
v_call: TRBV6-5
cdr3_length: 11
cdr3_aa: ASSWGQGDGYT

clone_size: .
v_call: TRBV19
cdr3_length: 12
cdr3_aa: ASSVDSPNQPQH

clone_size: .
v_call: TRBV30
cdr3_length: 13
cdr3_aa: AWSVWRNPNYGYT

clone_size: .
v_call: TRBV10-2
cdr3_length: 13
cdr3_aa: ASSETDYSNQPQH

clone_size: .
v_call: TRBV10-3
cdr3_length: 11
cdr3_aa: AGSGTADSPLH

clone_size: few
v_call: TRBV5-1
cdr3_length: 12
cdr3_aa: ASSLVPEIPPLH

clone_size: .
v_call: TRBV30
cdr3_length: 12
cdr3_aa: AWSEDRVGEKLF

clone_size: few
v_call: TRBV29-1
cdr3_length: 10
cdr3_aa: SVEDRGVGYT

clone_size: .
v_call: TRBV9
cdr3_length: 13
cdr3_aa: ASSTRKGVRETQY

clone_size: .
v_call: TRBV4-2
cdr3_length: 12
cdr3_aa: ASSQGTKQETQY

clone_size: many
v_call: TRBV5-5
cdr3_length: 13
cdr3_aa: ASSWDRAADTEAF

clone_size: .
v_call: TRBV30
cdr3_length: 12
cdr3_aa: AWRSTTANSPLH

clone_size: .
v_call: TRBV10-2
cdr3_length: 12
cdr3_aa: ASSGTGPNQPQH

clone_size: .
v_call: TRBV4-1
cdr3_length: 15
cdr3_aa: ASSQAVNVDLGYEQY

clone_size: once
v_call: TRBV2
cdr3_length: 13
cdr3_aa: ASRVQGLNTGELF

clone_size: .
v_call: TRBV5-1
cdr3_length: 12
cdr3_aa: ASSQGTLPETQY

clone_size: .
v_call: TRBV30
cdr3_length: 11
cdr3_aa: ACRGLGTDTQY

clone_size: once
v_call: TRBV5-4
cdr3_length: 13
cdr3_aa: ASSKSGGGSYEQY

clone_size: .
v_call: TRBV18
cdr3_length: 13
cdr3_aa: ASSPGREAGNTIY

clone_size: .
v_call: TRBV7-9
cdr3_length: 12
cdr3_aa: ASSLVMENTEAF

clone_size: .
v_call: TRBV25-1
cdr3_length: 11
cdr3_aa: ASRQTSTDTQY

clone_size: once
v_call: TRBV13
cdr3_length: 13
cdr3_aa: ASSLRAGANEKLF

clone_size: .
v_call: TRBV13
cdr3_length: 13
cdr3_aa: ASSLVPLGGTEAF

clone_size: .
v_call: TRBV10-1
cdr3_length: 12
cdr3_aa: ASSEQGGSYEQY

clone_size: few
v_call: TRBV6-6
cdr3_length: 13
cdr3_aa: ASSGGTSGTDTQY

clone_size: .
v_call: TRBV6-5
cdr3_length: 12
cdr3_aa: ASSSGTDTGELF

clone_size: few
v_call: TRBV29-1
cdr3_length: 11
cdr3_aa: SVTTNMNTEAF

clone_size: .
v_call: TRBV4-1
cdr3_length: 12
cdr3_aa: ASSQGDRAIEQY

clone_size: few
v_call: TRBV6-5
cdr3_length: 13
cdr3_aa: ASRGSDSRNQPQH